This T cell receptor beta chain was sequenced during a study of cytomegalovirus exposure and HLA in healthy donors. General study findings and limits: As a later analysis showed, a missense DCLRE1C variant was linked to trimming of TCR beta V- and J-genes. Another analysis was done later, and it associated 17,000 or so TCR beta sequences with HLA alleles at 0.05 false discovery rate.

Looked up from germline, CDR1 is MGHDK and CDR2 is SYGVNS. V gave up 2 bases and J gave up 5 bases, with 18 bases separating them. CDR3 length: 16 residues. The PCR had 60 Vbeta and 13 Jbeta primers. Generated by immunoSEQ multiplex PCR, the TCRdb table keeps only in-frame clones and is missing some. This table has about 130,000 clones, around 83% appearing once. On this clone: Its specificity is not known.

This chain links TRBV25-1 with TRBJ2-5, with TRBD2 as a possible D gene (7 bases). The sample consisted of PBMCs. The receptor was isolated from a woman aged 18-29 years in good health and CMV-seropositive. This CDR3 is CASSERGAGNTETQYF. The DNA for the CDR3 is TGTGCCAGCAGTGAACGGGGGGCCGGGAATACCGAGACCCAGTACTTC.